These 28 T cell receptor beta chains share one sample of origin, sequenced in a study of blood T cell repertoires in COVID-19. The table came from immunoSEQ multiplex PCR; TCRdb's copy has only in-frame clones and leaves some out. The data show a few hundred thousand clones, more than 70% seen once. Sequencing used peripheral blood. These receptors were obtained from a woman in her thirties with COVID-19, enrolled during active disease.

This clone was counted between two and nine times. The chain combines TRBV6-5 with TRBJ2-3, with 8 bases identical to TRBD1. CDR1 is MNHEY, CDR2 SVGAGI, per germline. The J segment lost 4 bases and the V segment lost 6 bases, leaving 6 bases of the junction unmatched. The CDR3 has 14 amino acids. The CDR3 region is CASSQGAGADTQYF. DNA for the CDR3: TGTGCCAGCAGCCAGGGGGCGGGCGCAGATACGCAGTATTTT.

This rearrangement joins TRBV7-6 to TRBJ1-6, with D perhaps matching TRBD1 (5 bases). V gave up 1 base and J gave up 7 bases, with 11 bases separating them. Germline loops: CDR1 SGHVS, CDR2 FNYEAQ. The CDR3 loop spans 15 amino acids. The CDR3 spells CASSLESQGNSPLHF. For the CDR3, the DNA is TGTGCCAGCAGCTTAGAGTCGCAGGGCAATTCACCCCTCCACTTT.

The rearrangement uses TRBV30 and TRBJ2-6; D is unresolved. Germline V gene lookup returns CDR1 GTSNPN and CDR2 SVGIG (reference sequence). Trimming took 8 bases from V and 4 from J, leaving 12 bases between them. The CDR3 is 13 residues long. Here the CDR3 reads CAGFLRGANVLTF. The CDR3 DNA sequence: TGTGCCGGGTTCCTCAGGGGGGCCAACGTCCTGACTTTC.

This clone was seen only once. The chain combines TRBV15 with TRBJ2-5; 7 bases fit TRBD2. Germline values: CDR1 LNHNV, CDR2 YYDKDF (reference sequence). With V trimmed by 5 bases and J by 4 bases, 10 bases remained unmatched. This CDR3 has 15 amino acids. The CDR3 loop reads CATSRPGGGGETQYF. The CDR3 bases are TGTGCCACCAGCCGCCCGGGAGGAGGTGGAGAGACCCAGTACTTC.

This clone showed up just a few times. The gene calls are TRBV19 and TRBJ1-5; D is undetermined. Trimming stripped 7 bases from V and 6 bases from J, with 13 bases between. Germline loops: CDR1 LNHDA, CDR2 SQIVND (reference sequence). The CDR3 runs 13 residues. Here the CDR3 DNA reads TGTGCCAGTAATTCCGGCGTAGCTCAGCCCCAGCATTTT. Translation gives CASNSGVAQPQHF.

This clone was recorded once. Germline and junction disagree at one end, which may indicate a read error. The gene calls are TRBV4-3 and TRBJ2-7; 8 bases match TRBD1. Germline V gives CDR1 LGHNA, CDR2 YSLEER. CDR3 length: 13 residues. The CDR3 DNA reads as TGCGCCAGCAGCCAAACTCCGGGACAGGCCCGCCACTTC. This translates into CASSQTPGQARHF.

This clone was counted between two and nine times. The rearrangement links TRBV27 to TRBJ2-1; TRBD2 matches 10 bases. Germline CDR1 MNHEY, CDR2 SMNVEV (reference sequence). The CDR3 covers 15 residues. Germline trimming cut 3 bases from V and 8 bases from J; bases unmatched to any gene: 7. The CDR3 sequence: CASSLDGLAVDEQFF. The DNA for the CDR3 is TGTGCCAGCAGTTTGGACGGACTAGCGGTAGATGAGCAGTTCTTC.

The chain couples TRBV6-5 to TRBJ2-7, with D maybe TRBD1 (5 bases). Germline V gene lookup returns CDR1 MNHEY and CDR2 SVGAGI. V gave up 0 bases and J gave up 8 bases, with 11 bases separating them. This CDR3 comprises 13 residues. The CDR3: CASSYSGVGQQYF. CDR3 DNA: TGTGCCAGCAGTTACTCTGGGGTGGGGCAGCAGTACTTC.

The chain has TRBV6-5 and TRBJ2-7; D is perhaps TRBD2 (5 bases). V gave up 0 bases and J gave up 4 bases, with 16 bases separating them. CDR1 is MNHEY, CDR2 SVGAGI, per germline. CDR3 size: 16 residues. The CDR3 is CASSYSRAFHRYEQYF. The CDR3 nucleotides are TGTGCCAGCAGTTACTCGAGGGCTTTCCACCGGTACGAGCAGTACTTC.

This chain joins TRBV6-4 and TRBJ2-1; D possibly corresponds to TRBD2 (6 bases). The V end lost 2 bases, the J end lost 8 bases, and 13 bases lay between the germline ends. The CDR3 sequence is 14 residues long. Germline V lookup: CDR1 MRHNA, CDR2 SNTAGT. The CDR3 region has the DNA TGTGCCAGCAGTGACAAAGCGGAGGGGCATGAGCAGTTCTTC. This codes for CASSDKAEGHEQFF.

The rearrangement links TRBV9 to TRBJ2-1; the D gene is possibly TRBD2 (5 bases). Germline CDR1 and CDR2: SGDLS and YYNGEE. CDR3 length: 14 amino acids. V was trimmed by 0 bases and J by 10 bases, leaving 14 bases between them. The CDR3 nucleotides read TGTGCCAGCAGCGTAGATCCCCATCGGGGAGAGCAGTTCTTC. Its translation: CASSVDPHRGEQFF.

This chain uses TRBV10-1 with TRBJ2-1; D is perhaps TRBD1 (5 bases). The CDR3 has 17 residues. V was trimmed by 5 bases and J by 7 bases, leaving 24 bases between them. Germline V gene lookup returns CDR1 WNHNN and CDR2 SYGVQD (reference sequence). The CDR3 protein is CASSSGRGGAQLNEQFF. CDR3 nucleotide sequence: TGCGCCAGCAGTTCCGGGCGTGGTGGGGCCCAGCTGAATGAGCAGTTCTTC.

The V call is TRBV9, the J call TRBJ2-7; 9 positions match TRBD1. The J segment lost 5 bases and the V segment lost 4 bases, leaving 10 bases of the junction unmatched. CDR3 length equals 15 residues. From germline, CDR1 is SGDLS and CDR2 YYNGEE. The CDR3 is CASSTRQGGRDEQYF. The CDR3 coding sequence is TGTGCCAGCAGCACGAGACAGGGGGGAAGGGACGAGCAGTACTTC.

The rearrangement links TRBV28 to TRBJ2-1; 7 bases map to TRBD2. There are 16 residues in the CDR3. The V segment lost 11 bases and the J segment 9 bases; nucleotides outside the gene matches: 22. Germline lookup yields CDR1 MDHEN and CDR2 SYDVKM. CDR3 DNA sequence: TGTGCCGCCAGCGGGGTTGAGGGCACTTACGAGCTTGAGCAGTTCTTC. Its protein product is CAASGVEGTYELEQFF.

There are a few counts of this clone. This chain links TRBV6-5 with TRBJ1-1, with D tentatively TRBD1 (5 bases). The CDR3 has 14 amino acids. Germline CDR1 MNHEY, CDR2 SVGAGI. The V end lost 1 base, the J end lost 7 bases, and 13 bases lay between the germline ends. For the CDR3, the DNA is TGTGCCAGCAGTTACTTCGTTGGGCAGGGTGAAGCTTTCTTT. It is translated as CASSYFVGQGEAFF.

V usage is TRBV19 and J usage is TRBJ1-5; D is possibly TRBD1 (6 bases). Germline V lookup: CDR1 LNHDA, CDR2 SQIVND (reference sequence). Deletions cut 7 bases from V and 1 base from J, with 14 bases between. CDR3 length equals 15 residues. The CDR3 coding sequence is TGTGCCAGTATCCCGGGAGGGGGGAGCAATCAGCCCCAGCATTTT. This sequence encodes CASIPGGGSNQPQHF.

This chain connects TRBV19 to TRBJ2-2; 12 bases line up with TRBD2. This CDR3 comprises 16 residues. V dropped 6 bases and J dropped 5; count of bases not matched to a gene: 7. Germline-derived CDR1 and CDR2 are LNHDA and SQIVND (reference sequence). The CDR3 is CASRIPTSGSTGELFF. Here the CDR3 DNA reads TGTGCCAGTAGGATACCGACTAGCGGGAGTACCGGGGAGCTGTTTTTT.

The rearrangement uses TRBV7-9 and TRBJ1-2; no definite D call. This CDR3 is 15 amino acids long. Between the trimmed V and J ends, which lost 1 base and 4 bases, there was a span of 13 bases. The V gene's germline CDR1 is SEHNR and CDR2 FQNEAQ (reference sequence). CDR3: CASSLDVSWAYGYTF. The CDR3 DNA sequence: TGTGCCAGCAGCTTAGACGTTTCCTGGGCCTATGGCTACACCTTC. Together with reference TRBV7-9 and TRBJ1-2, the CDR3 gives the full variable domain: DTGVSQNPRHKITKRGQNVTFRCDPISEHNRLYWYRQTLGQGPEFLTYFQNEAQLEKSRLLSDRFSAERPKGSFSTLEIQRTEQGDSAMYLCASSLDVSWAYGYTFGSGTRLTVV.

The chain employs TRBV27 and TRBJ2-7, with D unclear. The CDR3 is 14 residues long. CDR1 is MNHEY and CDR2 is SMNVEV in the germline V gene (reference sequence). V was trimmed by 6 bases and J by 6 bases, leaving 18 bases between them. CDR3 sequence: CASSPRPLSGEQYF. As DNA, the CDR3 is TGTGCCAGCAGCCCCAGACCCCTATCGGGCGAGCAGTACTTC.

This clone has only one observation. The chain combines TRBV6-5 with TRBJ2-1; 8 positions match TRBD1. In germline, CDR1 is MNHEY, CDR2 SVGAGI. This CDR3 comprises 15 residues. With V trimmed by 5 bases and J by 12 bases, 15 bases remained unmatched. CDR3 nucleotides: TGTGCCAGCAGTCGCCGAGGACAGGGTGGTATAGGGCAGTTCTTC. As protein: CASSRRGQGGIGQFF.

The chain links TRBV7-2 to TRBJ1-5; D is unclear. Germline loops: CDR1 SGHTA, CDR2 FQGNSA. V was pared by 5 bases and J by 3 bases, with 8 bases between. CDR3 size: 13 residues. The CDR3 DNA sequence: TGTGCCAGCAGCACCCAGAACAATCAGCCCCAGCATTTT. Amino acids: CASSTQNNQPQHF.

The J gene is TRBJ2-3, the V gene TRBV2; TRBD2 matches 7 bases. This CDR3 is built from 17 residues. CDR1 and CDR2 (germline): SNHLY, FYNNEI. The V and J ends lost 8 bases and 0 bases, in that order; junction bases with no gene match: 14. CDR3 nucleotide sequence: TGTGCCAGCCCTCGCTGGGGGAGGGCCTCTAGCACAGATACGCAGTATTTT. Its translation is CASPRWGRASSTDTQYF.

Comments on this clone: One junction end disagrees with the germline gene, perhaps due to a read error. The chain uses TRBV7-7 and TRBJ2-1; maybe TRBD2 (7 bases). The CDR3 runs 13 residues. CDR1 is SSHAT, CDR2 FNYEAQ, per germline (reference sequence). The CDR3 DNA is TGTGCTAGCAGCCCTAGGGGGGGCGACGAGCAGTTCTTC. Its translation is CASSPRGGDEQFF.

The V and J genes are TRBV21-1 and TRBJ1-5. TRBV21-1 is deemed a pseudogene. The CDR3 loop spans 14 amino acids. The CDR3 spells CASSHGREGQPQHF. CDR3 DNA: TGTGCCAGCAGCCACGGGAGGGAGGGCCAGCCCCAGCATTTT.

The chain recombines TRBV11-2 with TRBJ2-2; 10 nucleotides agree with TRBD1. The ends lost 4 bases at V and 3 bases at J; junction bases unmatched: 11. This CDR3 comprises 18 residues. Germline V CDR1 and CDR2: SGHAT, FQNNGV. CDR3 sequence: CASSSPIRDRGYTGELFF. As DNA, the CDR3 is TGTGCCAGCAGCTCCCCTATCCGGGACAGGGGTTACACCGGGGAGCTGTTTTTT. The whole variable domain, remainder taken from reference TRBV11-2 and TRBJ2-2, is EAGVAQSPRYKIIEKRQSVAFWCNPISGHATLYWYQQILGQGPKLLIQFQNNGVVDDSQLPKDRFSAERLKGVDSTLKIQPAKLEDSAVYLCASSSPIRDRGYTGELFFGEGSRLTVL.

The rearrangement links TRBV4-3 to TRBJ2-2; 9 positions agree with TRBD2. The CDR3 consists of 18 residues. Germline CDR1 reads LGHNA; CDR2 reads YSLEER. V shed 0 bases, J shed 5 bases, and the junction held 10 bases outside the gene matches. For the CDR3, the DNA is TGCGCCAGCAGCCAAGACATTCCGGGGACTAGCACTACCGGGGAGCTGTTTTTT. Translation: CASSQDIPGTSTTGELFF.

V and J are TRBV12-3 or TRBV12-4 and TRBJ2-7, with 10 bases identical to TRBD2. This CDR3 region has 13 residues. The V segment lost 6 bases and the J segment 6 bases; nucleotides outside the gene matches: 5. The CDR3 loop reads CASRQLAGGEQYF. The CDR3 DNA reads TGTGCCAGCAGACAATTAGCGGGAGGCGAGCAGTACTTC.

This chain's CDR3 is CASSTGGRATGELFF. CDR3 DNA sequence: TGTGCCAGCAGTACTGGCGGGAGAGCCACCGGGGAGCTGTTTTTT. The chain employs TRBV6-4 and TRBJ2-2; 7 bases align to TRBD2. The CDR3 has 15 residues. J was trimmed by 4 bases and V by 5 bases; bases with no gene match: 7. In germline, CDR1 is MRHNA, CDR2 SNTAGT.